This entry lists 14 T cell receptor beta chains sequenced from one sample in a study of blood T cell repertoires in COVID-19. Sequencing used immunoSEQ multiplex PCR; TCRdb keeps in-frame clones, though not all of them. The repertoire holds approximately 390,000 clones, with roughly 89% as singletons. What was sequenced was peripheral blood. The receptors were sampled from a man between 18 and 29 years old with active or convalescent COVID-19.

This chain links TRBV5-6 with TRBJ1-2; no definite D call. The CDR3 loop spans 15 amino acids. V was trimmed by 4 bases and J by 7 bases, leaving 20 bases between them. Germline assignment: CDR1 SGHDT and CDR2 YYEEEE. The CDR3 sequence: CASSNLTRLFGGYTF. CDR3 DNA sequence: TGTGCCAGCAGCAACCTGACACGGCTGTTTGGTGGCTACACCTTC.

The V call is TRBV12-3 or TRBV12-4, the J call TRBJ1-3, with 9 nucleotides matching TRBD1. The CDR3 contains 13 residues. The junction had 0 bases not matched to a gene; V was cut back by 5 bases and J by 4 bases. CDR3 in amino acids: CASSTGGGNTIYF. The CDR3 nucleotides read TGTGCCAGCAGTACAGGGGGCGGAAACACCATATATTTT.

The chain joins TRBV28 to TRBJ1-5; 9 nucleotides agree with TRBD1. Germline trimming cut 5 bases from V and 5 bases from J; bases unmatched to any gene: 7. The CDR3 totals 15 residues. CDR1 and CDR2 from the germline V gene are MDHEN and SYDVKM. The DNA for the CDR3 is TGTGCCAGCAGTAACCCGGGACAGGGTCATCAGCCCCAGCATTTT. It is translated as CASSNPGQGHQPQHF.

The gene calls are TRBV5-1 and TRBJ1-2; 8 nucleotides agree with TRBD1. After removal of 2 bases from V and 0 bases from J, the junction contained 12 bases not matched to a gene. CDR1 is SGHRS and CDR2 is YFSETQ in the germline V gene. The CDR3 extends over 18 amino acids. Written as DNA, the CDR3 is TGCGCCAGCAGCTTAAGAAAACCAACGACAGGGGCTAACTATGGCTACACCTTC. Translation gives CASSLRKPTTGANYGYTF. Supplemented by reference TRBV5-1 and TRBJ1-2, the full variable domain reads KAGVTQTPRYLIKTRGQQVTLSCSPISGHRSVSWYQQTPGQGLQFLFEYFSETQRNKGNFPGRFSGRQFSNSRSEMNVSTLELGDSALYLCASSLRKPTTGANYGYTFGSGTRLTVV.

This chain joins TRBV9 and TRBJ2-4, with 9 bases matching TRBD2. The CDR3 is 17 amino acids. V lost 4 bases and J lost 0; bases outside the gene matches: 8. Germline V gene data show CDR1 as SGDLS and CDR2 as YYNGEE. The CDR3 spells CASSTGSGGLAKNIQYF. The CDR3 bases are TGTGCCAGCAGCACTGGTAGCGGGGGTTTAGCCAAAAACATTCAGTACTTC.

This clone came up once. The chain uses TRBV18 and TRBJ1-1; no clear D gene. This CDR3 region has 14 residues. Trimming removed 0 bases at V and 4 bases at J, with 9 bases between. Per the germline V gene, CDR1 is KGHSH and CDR2 is LQKENI. The CDR3 reads CASSPPDGVTEAFF. The CDR3 DNA reads as TGTGCCAGCTCACCACCAGACGGGGTCACTGAAGCTTTCTTT.

This CDR3 is CASSSSQGFSYEQYF. In DNA form, the CDR3 reads TGTGCCAGCAGTTCATCACAGGGATTTTCCTACGAGCAGTACTTC. This sequence joins TRBV27 and TRBJ2-7; D possibly corresponds to TRBD1 (6 bases). V was shortened by 4 bases and J by 1 base, with 14 bases between the two germline ends. Germline V CDR1 and CDR2: MNHEY, SMNVEV (reference sequence). The CDR3 loop spans 15 amino acids.

The count of this clone is one. The sample contains more than one DNA sequence encoding this CDR3. CDR3 sequence: CASSYRLAGAYEQYF. In nucleotides, the CDR3 is TGTGCCAGCAGTTACCGACTAGCGGGAGCCTACGAGCAGTACTTC. The rearrangement links TRBV6-2 or TRBV6-3 to TRBJ2-7, with TRBD2 identical over 12 bases. CDR3 size: 15 residues. Germline V lookup: CDR1 MNHEY, CDR2 SVGEGT. J gave up 2 bases and V 2 bases, and 1 base lay outside the gene matches.

The rearrangement uses TRBV18 and TRBJ1-1; 7 bases agree with TRBD1. The CDR3 is 11 amino acids. J was trimmed by 7 bases and V by 8 bases; bases with no gene match: 4. Germline CDR1 is KGHSH and CDR2 is LQKENI. DNA of the CDR3: TGTGCCAGCACACAGGGGTTTGAAGCTTTCTTT. It codes for CASTQGFEAFF. The whole variable domain, remainder taken from reference TRBV18 and TRBJ1-1, is NAGVMQNPRHLVRRRGQEARLRCSPMKGHSHVYWYRQLPEEGLKFMVYLQKENIIDESGMPKERFSAEFPKEGPSILRIQQVVRGDSAAYFCASTQGFEAFFGQGTRLTVV.

The rearrangement links TRBV6-5 to TRBJ1-2, with D maybe TRBD1 (6 bases). V gave up 5 bases and J gave up 4 bases, with 11 bases separating them. This CDR3 has 13 residues. CDR1 is MNHEY, CDR2 SVGAGI, per germline. CDR3 DNA sequence: TGTGCCAGCAGTCTACAGGGCCCCTATGGCTACACCTTC. Encoded protein: CASSLQGPYGYTF.

The rearrangement uses TRBV7-9 and TRBJ2-5; a possible D gene is TRBD1 (6 bases). Germline V gives CDR1 SEHNR, CDR2 FQNEAQ (reference sequence). V lost 5 bases to trimming and J lost 9 bases, with 19 bases between them. This CDR3 region has 14 residues. The CDR3 spells CASSLIRQDRPQYF. The DNA for the CDR3 is TGTGCCAGCAGCCTGATTAGACAGGATCGGCCCCAGTACTTC.

The J gene is TRBJ1-1, the V gene TRBV7-9; D is undetermined. Trimming pared 5 bases from V and 1 base from J, leaving 8 bases between. The germline CDR1 and CDR2 sequences are SEHNR and FQNEAQ (reference sequence). The CDR3 sequence is 13 residues long. The CDR3 reads CASSRPGNTEAFF. CDR3 nucleotides: TGTGCCAGCAGCCGCCCCGGGAACACTGAAGCTTTCTTT. The whole variable domain, filled in from reference TRBV7-9 and TRBJ1-1, reads DTGVSQNPRHKITKRGQNVTFRCDPISEHNRLYWYRQTLGQGPEFLTYFQNEAQLEKSRLLSDRFSAERPKGSFSTLEIQRTEQGDSAMYLCASSRPGNTEAFFGQGTRLTVV.

V gene TRBV28 combines with J gene TRBJ1-5; TRBD1 aligns across 8 bases. V gave up 1 base and J gave up 7 bases; unmatched junction bases: 15. The CDR3 extends over 18 amino acids. From germline, CDR1 is MDHEN and CDR2 SYDVKM. The CDR3 here is CASSLFNLEWTGSQPQHF. The CDR3 DNA is TGTGCCAGCAGTTTATTTAACCTGGAGTGGACAGGGAGCCAGCCCCAGCATTTT.

The chain is built from TRBV28 and TRBJ2-3; 7 positions match TRBD1. Trimming cost V 6 bases and J 4 bases; bases outside gene matches: 13. CDR1 MDHEN and CDR2 SYDVKM come from the germline V gene. The CDR3 sequence is 16 residues long. The CDR3: CASSLQTGSMPDTQYF. In DNA form, the CDR3 reads TGTGCCAGCAGCCTACAGACAGGGTCTATGCCAGATACGCAGTATTTT.